This T cell receptor (beta chain) was found in a study of T-cell memory formation after mild COVID-19 (dated by TCRdb to about 2021). For context, the study as a whole: Most TCR sequence clusters were specific to one of the two donors. In a couple of donors, T-cell clones that expanded and contracted after mild COVID-19 were tracked by sequencing TCRalpha and TCRbeta repertoires over time. The cohort was made up of two young adult volunteers, one female and one male, who were previously healthy. Study-wide findings and limitations: The study included only two mild cases, and larger cohorts that include severe cases with pre-infection samples were judged to be necessary. SARS-CoV-2 specificity was not confirmed for the second-wave clones peaking on day 37. Balanced CD4/CD8 phenotypes were observed for clones contracting from day 15 to 85, whereas a bias towards CD4+ was observed for a second wave of clones expanding from day 15 to 37. The detection of some responding clones in pre-infection memory suggests that pre-existing cross-reactive memory T cells joined the SARS-CoV-2 response. Contracting CD4+ clones were located mainly in the CM and EM memory subsets, whereas CD8+ clones were found to be enriched in EMRA.

In the case of this clonotype: Its antigen specificity is not known. No qualities accompany the bases; no much larger clone lies one base away.

Its CDR3 holds 11 amino acids, cysteine through phenylalanine. The sequence is cut down to CDR3 DNA, 33 bases in frame from base 1. Cut back by 5 bases and 7 bases, the V and J ends lie 8 bases apart. Ficoll-Paque density gradient centrifugation was the method used to isolate PBMCs. Sequencing took place on an Illumina NovaSeq 6000. cDNA libraries for TCRalpha and TCRbeta were prepared by 5'RACE using constant-segment primers, with sample barcodes and unique molecular identifiers added. Trizol reagent was used to extract RNA from every sample. Library amplification was performed in two PCR steps, and a second sample barcode and Illumina TruSeq adapters were introduced in the second step. The libraries were sequenced on an Illumina NovaSeq using 2 x 150 bp paired-end reads. From the authors' description of their analysis: Demultiplexing of reads and collapsing into UMI-guided consensus sequences were performed with migec v1.2.7. Using mixcr v2.1.11, the UMI consensuses were aligned to TRA and TRB V and J templates and assembled into clonotypes. Expanded or contracted clonotypes were those called significant by both edgeR and NoisET, with noise models trained on biological replicates. edgeR calls used a false discovery rate-adjusted p below 0.01 and a log2 fold-change threshold of 1. As an exploratory analysis of dynamics, max-normalized trajectories of the 1000 most abundant clonotypes were examined with PCA combined with hierarchical clustering. The CD4 or CD8 phenotype of responding clones was assigned using the separately sequenced CD4+ and CD8+ repertoires. TCRdb reprocessed the public reads (quality trimming at Q25 with fastp, clone calling with MiXCR) and kept in-frame beta chains. All rows with the same CDR3 protein become a single entry with the most common DNA and genes. The V and J calls come from TCRdb's annotation, not from the publication. The sample includes 75,000 to 90,000 distinct CDR3 sequences, with approximately 15% observed a single time. The ten biggest clones cover 31% of the sample.

The TCR originated in an adult woman who had mild COVID-19 (a few samples of this study predate the infection). The sample titles of this study are shuffled in the database, so cell type and time point are left out; the donor was told from shared clones. Sequences were obtained from PBMCs or a T cell subset sorted from them (not recorded which). The chain is assembled from TRBV12-3 or TRBV12-4 and TRBJ1-1; TRBD1 is perhaps the D gene, given 5 matching bases. CDR3 loop: CASSVGVEAFF. In nucleotides, the sequence is TGTGCCAGCAGTGTAGGGGTTGAAGCTTTCTTT.